The 4 T cell receptor beta chains listed next were all sequenced from one sample in a study of graft-versus-host responses after intestinal transplantation. These receptors lack a known antigen. The data were produced by immunoSEQ multiplex PCR, yet TCRdb's version contains in-frame clones alone and is incomplete. The sample records around 110,000 clones, 90% being singletons. Sequenced here: unstimulated CD4+ T cells sorted from spleen or lymph node cells, sampled before intestinal transplant. These receptors all come from a human donor who received an intestinal transplant.

The chain links TRBV2 to TRBJ2-7; possible D gene TRBD2, 6 bases. The CDR3 runs 12 residues. Germline CDR1 SNHLY, CDR2 FYNNEI. V lost 6 bases, J lost 5 bases, and 11 bases lay in between. Here the CDR3 DNA reads TGTGCCAGCAGAGAGACTAGTCACGAGCAGTACTTC. Translation: CASRETSHEQYF. Full variable domain (outside the CDR3, taken from reference TRBV2 and TRBJ2-7): EPEVTQTPSHQVTQMGQEVILRCVPISNHLYFYWYRQILGQKVEFLVSFYNNEISEKSEIFDDQFSVERPDGSNFTLKIRSTKLEDSAMYFCASRETSHEQYFGPGTRLTVT.

The chain recombines TRBV28 with TRBJ1-5; D is undetermined. Germline CDR1 MDHEN, CDR2 SYDVKM. The CDR3 length is 14 residues. The V gene lost 5 bases and the J gene lost 5 bases, with 13 bases spanning the gap. The CDR3 nucleotides are TGTGCCAGCAGTCCCGTCCCGTTCCATCAGCCCCAGCATTTT. It yields the protein CASSPVPFHQPQHF.

The genes are TRBV30 and TRBJ1-1, with 11 bases fitting TRBD1. Germline V gives CDR1 GTSNPN, CDR2 SVGIG (reference sequence). V lost 3 bases and J lost 4; bases outside the gene matches: 7. The CDR3 sequence is 15 residues long. CDR3 sequence reads: CAWRGQGARGTEAFF. The CDR3 bases are TGTGCCTGGAGAGGACAGGGGGCGCGAGGCACTGAAGCTTTCTTT.

The rearrangement uses TRBV7-3 and TRBJ2-2; TRBD2 matches at 7 bases. The junction had 8 bases not matched to a gene; V was cut back by 4 bases and J by 9 bases. The CDR3 totals 14 residues. CDR1 SGHTA and CDR2 FQGTGA come from the germline V gene. CDR3 sequence (DNA): TGTGCCAGCAGCTGGGGGGGAAGCCAAAGGGAGCTGTTTTTT. As protein: CASSWGGSQRELFF.